These 19 T cell receptor beta chains were all obtained from the same sample, sequenced in a study of T-cell memory formation after mild COVID-19. TCRdb re-called the 5' RACE reads with MiXCR, one entry per CDR3 protein. The sample includes some 180,000 distinct CDR3 sequences, 13% of them seen just once. What was sequenced was PBMCs or a T cell subset sorted from them (not recorded which). The receptor set was obtained from a man between 18 and 35 years old who had mild COVID-19 (a few samples of this study predate the infection). Cell type and time point are not known.

CDR3 protein: CSARDPLHYEQYV. The CDR3 nucleotides read TGCAGTGCTAGAGACCCCCTACACTACGAGCAGTACGTC. This rearrangement joins TRBV20-1 to TRBJ2-7; D gene uncertain. The germline CDR1 and CDR2 sequences are DFQATT and SNEGSKA (reference sequence). The germline V and J ends were trimmed by 0 bases and 3 bases, with 9 bases remaining between them. This CDR3 has 13 residues.

This clonotype was counted ten times or more. The J gene is TRBJ2-5, the V gene TRBV6-2 or TRBV6-3; D is unclear. CDR3 length: 16 amino acids. V was shortened by 2 bases and J by 5 bases, with 18 bases between the two germline ends. Germline-derived CDR1 and CDR2 are MNHEY and SVGEGT. The CDR3 DNA is TGTGCCAGCAGTTACCCTTTCGGCCTCTTGGAGGAGACCCAGTACTTC. This codes for CASSYPFGLLEETQYF.

CDR3 sequence: CASSPREGSVNEQFF. CDR3 nucleotide sequence: TGTGCCAGCTCACCTAGGGAGGGATCTGTCAATGAGCAGTTCTTC. The genes are TRBV18 and TRBJ2-1; the match to TRBD2 covers 7 bases. The length of the CDR3 is 15 residues. CDR1 KGHSH and CDR2 LQKENI come from the germline V gene. After removal of 3 bases from V and 6 bases from J, the junction contained 8 bases not matched to a gene.

The rearrangement uses TRBV7-9 and TRBJ2-1, with D unclear. Germline V gene sequence: CDR1 SEHNR, CDR2 FQNEAQ (reference sequence). This CDR3 comprises 12 residues. V was trimmed by 2 bases and J by 6 bases, leaving 5 bases between them. The CDR3 DNA is TGTGCCAGCAGCTTAATTCGCAATGAGCAGTTCTTC. Protein: CASSLIRNEQFF.

This clonotype was found a few times. J is TRBJ2-3 and V is TRBV7-2, with D perhaps matching TRBD2 (6 bases). The CDR3 contains 15 residues. Germline assignment: CDR1 SGHTA and CDR2 FQGNSA. V dropped 0 bases and J dropped 2 bases, with 9 bases sitting between them. The CDR3 DNA is TGTGCCAGCAGCTTAGCGGGGGGAAACACAGATACGCAGTATTTT. It encodes CASSLAGGNTDTQYF. The complete variable domain, with remaining parts taken from reference TRBV7-2 and TRBJ2-3, reads GAGVSQSPSNKVTEKGKDVELRCDPISGHTALYWYRQSLGQGLEFLIYFQGNSAPDKSGLPSDRFSAERTGGSVSTLTIQRTQQEDSAVYLCASSLAGGNTDTQYFGPGTRLTVL.

The chain combines TRBV20-1 with TRBJ2-3; 8 bases fit TRBD2. Germline V gives CDR1 DFQATT, CDR2 SNEGSKA (reference sequence). With V trimmed by 6 bases and J by 0 bases, 11 bases remained unmatched. There are 16 residues in the CDR3. CDR3 in amino acids: CSAPRVAGNSTDTQYF. The CDR3 bases are TGCAGTGCCCCTAGGGTAGCGGGGAATAGCACAGATACGCAGTATTTT.

This clonotype was observed many times. This rearrangement joins TRBV7-2 to TRBJ1-2; D is possibly TRBD1 (5 bases). The V end lost 5 bases, the J end lost 4 bases, and 14 bases lay between the germline ends. CDR1 and CDR2 from the germline V gene are SGHTA and FQGNSA. The length of the CDR3 is 14 residues. CDR3 DNA: TGTGCCAGCAGCCTTTCCGGGACGGCCTATGGCTACACCTTC. Residues: CASSLSGTAYGYTF.

This chain uses TRBV5-1 with TRBJ2-2, with D perhaps TRBD2 (5 bases). Germline CDR1 and CDR2: SGHRS and YFSETQ. The CDR3 totals 15 residues. V was trimmed by 0 bases and J by 6 bases, leaving 12 bases between them. CDR3 DNA sequence: TGCGCCAGCAGCTTGGACTACGCGGGCGCCGGGGAGCTGTTTTTT. Translating it yields CASSLDYAGAGELFF.

There are a few counts of this clonotype. This chain joins TRBV5-1 and TRBJ2-3; D call uncertain. The V gene lost 2 bases and the J gene lost 2 bases, with 6 bases spanning the gap. Germline lookup yields CDR1 SGHRS and CDR2 YFSETQ. CDR3 length: 13 amino acids. The chain's CDR3 is CASSFNPTDTQYF. Written as DNA, the CDR3 is TGCGCCAGCAGCTTTAACCCCACAGATACGCAGTATTTT.

The chain employs TRBV12-3 or TRBV12-4 and TRBJ2-7; the D is unclear. Trimming cost V 6 bases and J 6 bases, with 18 bases left between them. The CDR3 consists of 14 residues. CDR3: CASSREATSREQYF. The DNA for the CDR3 is TGTGCCAGCAGCCGCGAGGCGACCTCTCGCGAGCAGTACTTC.

This chain links TRBV4-1 with TRBJ2-5, with D perhaps matching TRBD1 (5 bases). V shed 0 bases and J shed 5 bases, with 13 bases lying between them. Germline V gene sequence: CDR1 MGHRA, CDR2 YSYEKL. The CDR3 totals 15 residues. The CDR3 nucleotides are TGCGCCAGCAGCCAAGATAGTGCTGGGGCGGAGACCCAGTACTTC. This gives the protein CASSQDSAGAETQYF.

CDR3 nucleotides: TGCGCCAGCAGCTTGTGGTCTAGCGGGGGGGCCGGTGAGACCCAGTACTTC. The encoded protein is CASSLWSSGGAGETQYF. This sequence joins TRBV5-1 and TRBJ2-5, with 12 nucleotides matching TRBD2. Germline values: CDR1 SGHRS, CDR2 YFSETQ. CDR3 length: 17 amino acids. J lost 5 bases, V lost 1 base, and 9 bases had no gene match.

The V and J genes are TRBV5-6 and TRBJ2-7, with 9 bases aligning to TRBD1. Germline assignment: CDR1 SGHDT and CDR2 YYEEEE. J lost 6 bases, V lost 1 base, and 5 bases had no gene match. The CDR3 spans 14 residues. The CDR3 reads CASSLPGQGSEQYF. DNA for the CDR3: TGTGCCAGCAGCTTGCCGGGACAGGGTTCCGAGCAGTACTTC.

This clonotype appeared a few times. The chain joins TRBV4-2 to TRBJ2-3; the match to TRBD2 covers 10 bases. The CDR3 spans 16 residues. Germline V gene data show CDR1 as LGHNA and CDR2 as YNFKEQ. V lost 0 bases to trimming and J lost 8 bases; unmatched junction nucleotides: 8. The CDR3 DNA reads as TGTGCCAGCAGCCAAGACCTAGCGGGGGCCGGCCGTACGCAGTATTTT. It specifies CASSQDLAGAGRTQYF.

This clonotype was picked up a small number of times. The gene calls are TRBV6-6 and TRBJ2-7; D not certain. The CDR3 loop spans 13 amino acids. Germline CDR1 MNHNY, CDR2 SVGAGI (reference sequence). Deletions cut 8 bases from V and 0 bases from J, with 11 bases between. The CDR3 loop reads CASRTSISYEQYV. The DNA of the CDR3 is TGTGCCAGCCGCACAAGCATCTCCTACGAGCAGTACGTC.

This chain uses TRBV7-9 with TRBJ2-3; 9 bases match TRBD2. Germline CDR1 is SEHNR and CDR2 is FQNEAQ (reference sequence). V shed 2 bases and J 0 bases; nucleotides not matched to a gene: 15. The CDR3 loop spans 20 amino acids. CDR3 bases: TGTGCCAGCAGCTTATCCGGCGGATCTAGCGGGACTTCTAGCACAGATACGCAGTATTTT. Translated: CASSLSGGSSGTSSTDTQYF.

This clonotype has just a few counts. J is TRBJ2-2 and V is TRBV20-1, with D perhaps matching TRBD2 (5 bases). The CDR3 is made up of 13 amino acids. V shed 7 bases and J shed 5 bases, with 14 bases lying between them. CDR1 is DFQATT and CDR2 is SNEGSKA in the germline V gene (reference sequence). The CDR3 sequence: CSGGNPGTGELFF. The CDR3 DNA reads TGCAGTGGGGGTAATCCGGGGACCGGGGAGCTGTTTTTT.

The rearrangement links TRBV11-2 to TRBJ2-2, with D possibly being TRBD2 (5 bases). The CDR3 is 14 amino acids. Per the germline V gene, CDR1 is SGHAT and CDR2 is FQNNGV. Trimming pared 4 bases from V and 5 bases from J, leaving 11 bases between. Here the CDR3 reads CASSSPRGTGELFF. The DNA for the CDR3 is TGTGCCAGCAGCTCCCCCCGGGGAACCGGGGAGCTGTTTTTT. Supplemented by reference TRBV11-2 and TRBJ2-2, the full variable domain reads EAGVAQSPRYKIIEKRQSVAFWCNPISGHATLYWYQQILGQGPKLLIQFQNNGVVDDSQLPKDRFSAERLKGVDSTLKIQPAKLEDSAVYLCASSSPRGTGELFFGEGSRLTVL.

This clonotype was seen once. The chain carries TRBV5-1 and TRBJ2-7; 7 bases map to TRBD1. CDR1 and CDR2 from the germline V gene are SGHRS and YFSETQ. The CDR3 runs 15 residues. The V gene end was trimmed by 3 bases and the J gene end by 3 bases; junction bases not matched to a gene: 9. The CDR3 DNA reads TGCGCCAGCAGCTCCAGACAGGGTGCTCGCTACGAGCAGTACTTC. Amino acids: CASSSRQGARYEQYF.